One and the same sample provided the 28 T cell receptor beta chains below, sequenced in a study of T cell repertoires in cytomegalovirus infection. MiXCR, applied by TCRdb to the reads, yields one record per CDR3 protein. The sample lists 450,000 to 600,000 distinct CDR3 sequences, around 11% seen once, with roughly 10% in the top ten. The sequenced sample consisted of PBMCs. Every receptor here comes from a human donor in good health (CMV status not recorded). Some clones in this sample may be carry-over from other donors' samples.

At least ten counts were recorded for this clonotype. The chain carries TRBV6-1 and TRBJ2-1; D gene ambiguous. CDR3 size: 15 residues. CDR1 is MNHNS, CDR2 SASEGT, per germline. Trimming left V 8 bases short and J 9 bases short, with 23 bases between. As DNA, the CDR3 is TGTGCCAGCCTATCAAGCGTTGTCAGTTATGGTGAGCAGTTCTTC. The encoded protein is CASLSSVVSYGEQFF.

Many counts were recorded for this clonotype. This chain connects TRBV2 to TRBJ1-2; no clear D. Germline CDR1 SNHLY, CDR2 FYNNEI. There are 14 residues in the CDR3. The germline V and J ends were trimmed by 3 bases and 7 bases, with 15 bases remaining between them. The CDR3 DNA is TGTGCCAGCAGTGAGGCCCGGGCCCGAGGTGGCTACACCTTC. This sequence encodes CASSEARARGGYTF.

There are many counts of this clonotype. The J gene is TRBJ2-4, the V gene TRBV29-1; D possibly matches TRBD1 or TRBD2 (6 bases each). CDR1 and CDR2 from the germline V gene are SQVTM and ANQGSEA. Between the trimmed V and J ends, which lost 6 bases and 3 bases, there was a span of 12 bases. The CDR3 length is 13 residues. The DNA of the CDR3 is TGCAGCGTGAAGGAGGGGGACAAAAACATTCAGTACTTC. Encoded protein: CSVKEGDKNIQYF.

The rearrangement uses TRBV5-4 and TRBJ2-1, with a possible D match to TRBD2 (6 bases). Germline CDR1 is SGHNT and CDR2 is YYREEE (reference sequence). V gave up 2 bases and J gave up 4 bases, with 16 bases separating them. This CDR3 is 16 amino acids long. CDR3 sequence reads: CASSFGDVAGYNEQFF. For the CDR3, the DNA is TGTGCCAGCAGCTTCGGCGACGTGGCGGGATACAATGAGCAGTTCTTC.

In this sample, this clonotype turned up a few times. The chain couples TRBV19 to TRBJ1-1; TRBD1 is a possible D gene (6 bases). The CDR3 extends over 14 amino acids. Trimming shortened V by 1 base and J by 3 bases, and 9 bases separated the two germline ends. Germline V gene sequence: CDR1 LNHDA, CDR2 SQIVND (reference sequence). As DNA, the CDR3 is TGTGCCAGTAGTATAGTGACAGGTGACACTGAAGCTTTCTTT. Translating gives CASSIVTGDTEAFF. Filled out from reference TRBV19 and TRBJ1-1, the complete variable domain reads DGGITQSPKYLFRKEGQNVTLSCEQNLNHDAMYWYRQDPGQGLRLIYYSQIVNDFQKGDIAEGYSVSREKKESFPLTVTSAQKNPTAFYLCASSIVTGDTEAFFGQGTRLTVV.

Here the CDR3 reads CASSLESSGEQYF. The CDR3 region has the DNA TGTGCCAGCAGCTTAGAAAGCTCGGGCGAGCAGTACTTC. This chain connects TRBV11-2 to TRBJ2-7; D ambiguous. Germline CDR1 SGHAT, CDR2 FQNNGV. This CDR3 is built from 13 residues. The V gene lost 0 bases and the J gene lost 6 bases, with 9 bases spanning the gap.

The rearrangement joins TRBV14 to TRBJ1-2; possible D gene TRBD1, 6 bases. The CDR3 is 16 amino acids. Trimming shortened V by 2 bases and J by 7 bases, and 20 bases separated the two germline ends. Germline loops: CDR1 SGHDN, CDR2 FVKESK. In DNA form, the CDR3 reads TGTGCCAGCAGCCAACTGTCTTCAGGGGTTTCCTCTGGCTACACCTTC. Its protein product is CASSQLSSGVSSGYTF.

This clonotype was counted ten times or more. As DNA, the CDR3 is TGTGCCAGTAGTCTGCACAGGGGGCCCGGGGCCAACGTCCTGACTTTC. It translates to CASSLHRGPGANVLTF. The V call is TRBV19, the J call TRBJ2-6; 9 nucleotides agree with TRBD1. The V segment lost 5 bases and the J segment 4 bases; nucleotides outside the gene matches: 6. The CDR3 runs to 16 residues. Germline V gene data show CDR1 as LNHDA and CDR2 as SQIVND (reference sequence).

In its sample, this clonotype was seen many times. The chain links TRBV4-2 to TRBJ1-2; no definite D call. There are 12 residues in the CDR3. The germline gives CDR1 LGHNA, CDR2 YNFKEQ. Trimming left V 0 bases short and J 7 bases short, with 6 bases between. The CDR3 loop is CASSQDGVGYTF. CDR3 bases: TGTGCCAGCAGCCAAGATGGGGTTGGCTACACCTTC.

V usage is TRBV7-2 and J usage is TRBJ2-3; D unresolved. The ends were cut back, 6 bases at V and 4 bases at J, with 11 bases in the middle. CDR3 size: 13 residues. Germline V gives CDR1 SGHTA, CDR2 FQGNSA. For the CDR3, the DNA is TGTGCCAGCAGTTTCACGGTGGCAGATACGCAGTATTTT. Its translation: CASSFTVADTQYF. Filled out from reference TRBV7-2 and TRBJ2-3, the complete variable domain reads GAGVSQSPSNKVTEKGKDVELRCDPISGHTALYWYRQSLGQGLEFLIYFQGNSAPDKSGLPSDRFSAERTGGSVSTLTIQRTQQEDSAVYLCASSFTVADTQYFGPGTRLTVL.

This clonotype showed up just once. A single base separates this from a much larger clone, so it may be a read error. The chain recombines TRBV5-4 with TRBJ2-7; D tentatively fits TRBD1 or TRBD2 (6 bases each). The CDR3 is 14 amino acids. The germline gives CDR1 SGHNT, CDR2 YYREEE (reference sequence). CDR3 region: CDSSLVGGRNEQYF. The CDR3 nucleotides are TGTGACAGCAGCTTGGTTGGGGGGCGAAATGAGCAGTACTTC.

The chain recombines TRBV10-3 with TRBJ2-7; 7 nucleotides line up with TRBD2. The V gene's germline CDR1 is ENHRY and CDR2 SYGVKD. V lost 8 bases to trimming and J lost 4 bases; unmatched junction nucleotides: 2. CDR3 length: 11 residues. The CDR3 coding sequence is TGTGCCATCGCGGGGGAATACGAGCAGTACTTC. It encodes CAIAGEYEQYF.

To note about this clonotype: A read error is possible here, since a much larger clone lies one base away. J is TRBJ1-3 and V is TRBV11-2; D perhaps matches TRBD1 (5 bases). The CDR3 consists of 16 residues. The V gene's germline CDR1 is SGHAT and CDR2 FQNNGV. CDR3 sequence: CAISPPWGSGGNTIYF. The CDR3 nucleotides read TGTGCCATCAGCCCCCCCTGGGGCTCAGGGGGAAACACCATATATTTT.

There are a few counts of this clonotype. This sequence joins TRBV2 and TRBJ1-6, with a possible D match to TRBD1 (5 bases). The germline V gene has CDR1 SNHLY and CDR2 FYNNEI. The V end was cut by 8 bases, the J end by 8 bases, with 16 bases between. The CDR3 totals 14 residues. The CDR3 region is CASLDSVIHSPLHF. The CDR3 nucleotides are TGTGCCAGCCTCGACAGCGTAATTCATTCACCCCTCCACTTT.

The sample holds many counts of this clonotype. CDR3 amino acids: CASSLEWGGTEAFF. DNA for the CDR3: TGTGCCAGCAGCTTAGAATGGGGGGGAACTGAAGCTTTCTTT. The V gene is TRBV11-2, the J gene TRBJ1-1; D might be TRBD1 (5 bases). The germline CDR1 and CDR2 sequences are SGHAT and FQNNGV. This CDR3 spans 14 amino acids. Trimming pared 0 bases from V and 5 bases from J, leaving 10 bases between.

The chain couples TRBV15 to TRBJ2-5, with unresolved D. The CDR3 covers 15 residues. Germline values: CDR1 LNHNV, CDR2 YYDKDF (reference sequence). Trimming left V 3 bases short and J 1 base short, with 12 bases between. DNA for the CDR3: TGTGCCACCAGCAGCGAGGCGACGTTCCAAGAGACCCAGTACTTC. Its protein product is CATSSEATFQETQYF.

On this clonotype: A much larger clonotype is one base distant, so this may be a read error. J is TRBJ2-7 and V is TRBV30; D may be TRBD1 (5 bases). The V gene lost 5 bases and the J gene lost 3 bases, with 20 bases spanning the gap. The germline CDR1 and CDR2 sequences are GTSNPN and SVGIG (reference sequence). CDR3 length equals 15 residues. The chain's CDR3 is CAWRLGSGPYYEQYF. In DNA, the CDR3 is TGTGCCTGGCGACTCGGGTCAGGGCCCTACTACGAGCAGTACTTC. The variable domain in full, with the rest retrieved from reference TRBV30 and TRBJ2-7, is SQTIHQWPATLVQPVGSPLSLECTVEGTSNPNLYWYRQAAGRGLQLLFYSVGIGQISSEVPQNLSASRPQDRQFILSSKKLLLSDSGFYLCAWRLGSGPYYEQYFGPGTRLTVT.

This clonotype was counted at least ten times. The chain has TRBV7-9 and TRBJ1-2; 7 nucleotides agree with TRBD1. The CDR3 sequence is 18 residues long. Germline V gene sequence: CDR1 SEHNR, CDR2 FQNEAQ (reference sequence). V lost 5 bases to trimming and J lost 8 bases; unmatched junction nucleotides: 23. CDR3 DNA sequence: TGTGCCAGCAGCCGAATTCGACAGGGCATAAGGCGGGCCTTGGGCTACACCTTC. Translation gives CASSRIRQGIRRALGYTF.

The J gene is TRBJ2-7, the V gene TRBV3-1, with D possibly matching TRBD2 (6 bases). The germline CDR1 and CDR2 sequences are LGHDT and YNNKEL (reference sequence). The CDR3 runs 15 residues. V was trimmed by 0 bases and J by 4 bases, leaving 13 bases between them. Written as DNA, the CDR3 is TGTGCCAGCAGCCAAGAGACCGGGAGAGGTTACGAGCAGTACTTC. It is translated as CASSQETGRGYEQYF.

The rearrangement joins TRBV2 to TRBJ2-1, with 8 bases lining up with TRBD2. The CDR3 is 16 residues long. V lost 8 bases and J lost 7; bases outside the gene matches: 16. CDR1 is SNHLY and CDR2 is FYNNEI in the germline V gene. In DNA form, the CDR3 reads TGTGCCAGCCACTCCATTAGCGGACAGCGGGGGAATGAGCAGTTCTTC. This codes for CASHSISGQRGNEQFF.

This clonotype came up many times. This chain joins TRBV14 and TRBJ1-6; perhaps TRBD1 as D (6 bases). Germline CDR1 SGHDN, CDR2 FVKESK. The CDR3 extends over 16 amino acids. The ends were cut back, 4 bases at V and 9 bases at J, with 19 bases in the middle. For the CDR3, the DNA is TGTGCCAGCAGCCCTACCCGGGGGCAAAAAGGTTCACCCCTCCACTTT. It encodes CASSPTRGQKGSPLHF.

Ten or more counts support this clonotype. CDR3 sequence (DNA): TGTGCCAGTAGTATAACGGGAGCACTAGCGGGAGGAGCCTACAATGAGCAGTTCTTC. Its protein is CASSITGALAGGAYNEQFF. V is TRBV19 and J is TRBJ2-1; 12 positions agree with TRBD2. Trimming cost V 2 bases and J 2 bases; bases outside gene matches: 10. The CDR3 is made up of 19 amino acids. Germline CDR1 is LNHDA and CDR2 is SQIVND (reference sequence).

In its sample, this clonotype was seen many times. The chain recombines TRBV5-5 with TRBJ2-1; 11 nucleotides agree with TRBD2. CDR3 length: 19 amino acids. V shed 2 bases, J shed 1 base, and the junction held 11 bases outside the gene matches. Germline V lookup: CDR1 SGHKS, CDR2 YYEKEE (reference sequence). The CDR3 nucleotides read TGTGCCAGCAGCTTTCCTAGCGGGGGGACTGTCGGGTCCTACAATGAGCAGTTCTTC. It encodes CASSFPSGGTVGSYNEQFF.

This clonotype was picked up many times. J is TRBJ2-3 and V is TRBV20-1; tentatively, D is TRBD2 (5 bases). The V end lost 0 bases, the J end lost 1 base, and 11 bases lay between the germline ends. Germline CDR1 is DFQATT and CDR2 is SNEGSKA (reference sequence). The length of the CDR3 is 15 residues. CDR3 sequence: CSARDDQRRTDTQYF. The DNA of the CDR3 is TGCAGTGCTAGAGATGACCAGCGGCGCACAGATACGCAGTATTTT.

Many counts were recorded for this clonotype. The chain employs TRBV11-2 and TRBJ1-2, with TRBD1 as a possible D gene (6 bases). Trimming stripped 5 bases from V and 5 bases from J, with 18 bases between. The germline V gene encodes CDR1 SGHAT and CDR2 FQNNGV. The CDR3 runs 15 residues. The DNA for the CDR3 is TGTGCCAGCAGCGCCAATACAGGGATGACTTATGGCTACACCTTC. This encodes CASSANTGMTYGYTF.

The CDR3 sequence: CASRLTGADNEQFF. The CDR3 DNA sequence: TGTGCCAGCAGGTTGACAGGGGCAGACAATGAGCAGTTCTTC. V gene TRBV28 combines with J gene TRBJ2-1, with TRBD1 identical over 8 bases. The CDR3 runs to 14 residues. V shed 6 bases and J 5 bases; nucleotides not matched to a gene: 6. Per the germline V gene, CDR1 is MDHEN and CDR2 is SYDVKM.

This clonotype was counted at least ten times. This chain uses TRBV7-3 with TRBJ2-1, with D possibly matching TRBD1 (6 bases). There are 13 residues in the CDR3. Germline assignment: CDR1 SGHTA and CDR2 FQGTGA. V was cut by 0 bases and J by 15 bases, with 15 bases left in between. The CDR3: CASSLTSRTEPFF. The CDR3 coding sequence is TGTGCCAGCAGCTTAACGTCCAGGACAGAACCGTTCTTC.

The CDR3 region has the DNA TGTGCCTGGGCCGGGGACTACAGGGGGGAGCTGTTTTTT. Protein product: CAWAGDYRGELFF. The V and J genes are TRBV30 and TRBJ2-2, with TRBD2 matching over 7 bases. CDR3 length: 13 amino acids. In germline, CDR1 is GTSNPN, CDR2 SVGIG (reference sequence). V was pared by 5 bases and J by 8 bases, with 8 bases of the junction left unmatched.